Below are 13 T cell receptor beta chains sequenced from a single sample in a study of blood T cells in healthy people across ages. A J-beta primer mix and a sample-barcoded 5' primer were used in a second PCR of about 6 to 12 cycles. TCRdb re-derived calls from the 5' RACE reads in MiXCR, one entry per CDR3 protein. The sample holds 1.5 million to 2 million distinct CDR3 sequences, about 35% seen once. Input material: blood. The receptors come from a woman younger than 45 in good health.

With respect to this clonotype: One end of the junction does not line up with germline, which may come from a read error. The genes are TRBV7-2 and TRBJ1-2; D remains ambiguous. This CDR3 contains 15 residues. Germline lookup yields CDR1 SGHTA and CDR2 FQGNSA. CDR3 sequence: CASSLEPGRSYGHTF. CDR3 DNA sequence: TGTGCCAGCAGCTTAGAGCCGGGGAGAAGCTATGGCCACACCTTC.

With regard to this clonotype: Mismatch with germline at one junction end may stem from a read error. The chain carries TRBV9 and TRBJ2-1, with D tentatively TRBD1 or TRBD2 (6 bases each). Germline CDR1 SGDLS, CDR2 YYNGEE. The CDR3 is 18 amino acids. The CDR3: CASSVNPEGGSSHNEQFF. In nucleotides, the CDR3 is TGTGCCAGCAGCGTAAACCCTGAGGGGGGAAGCTCCCACAATGAGCAGTTCTTC.

This clonotype came up a few times. This chain joins TRBV4-1 and TRBJ2-1, with 11 bases lining up with TRBD2. The CDR3 spans 18 residues. After removal of 1 base from V and 5 bases from J, the junction contained 10 bases not matched to a gene. Looked up from germline, CDR1 is MGHRA and CDR2 is YSYEKL. Written as DNA, the CDR3 is TGCGCCAGCAGCCAAGGCCCTAGCGGGAGGCTCAAGGACAATGAGCAGTTCTTC. The encoded protein is CASSQGPSGRLKDNEQFF.

This clonotype has more than one count but fewer than ten. The J gene is TRBJ2-7, the V gene TRBV4-2; 9 nucleotides align to TRBD2. Germline assignment: CDR1 LGHNA and CDR2 YNFKEQ. CDR3 length equals 15 residues. After removal of 0 bases from V and 6 bases from J, the junction contained 6 bases not matched to a gene. This chain's CDR3 is CASSQERAGGREQYF. CDR3 sequence (DNA): TGTGCCAGCAGCCAAGAGAGGGCGGGGGGGCGCGAGCAGTACTTC.

The chain links TRBV4-1 to TRBJ2-7; the match to TRBD2 covers 7 bases. This CDR3 has 16 residues. Germline assignment: CDR1 MGHRA and CDR2 YSYEKL. V trimming: 3 bases; J trimming: 3 bases; junction bases outside the gene matches: 11. The CDR3 loop is CASSQYHSGRNYEQYF. DNA of the CDR3: TGCGCCAGCAGCCAGTACCATAGCGGGCGAAACTACGAGCAGTACTTC.

The V call is TRBV2, the J call TRBJ2-5, with 10 positions matching TRBD1. Germline values: CDR1 SNHLY, CDR2 FYNNEI. J was trimmed by 7 bases and V by 4 bases; bases with no gene match: 3. The length of the CDR3 is 13 residues. The CDR3 DNA reads as TGTGCCAGCAGTGGTGGACAGGGGGGGACCCAGTACTTC. Translating gives CASSGGQGGTQYF.

This clonotype was detected a few times. The rearrangement joins TRBV27 to TRBJ2-7; D unclear. This CDR3 region has 16 residues. Germline V gene lookup returns CDR1 MNHEY and CDR2 SMNVEV (reference sequence). Trimming removed 2 bases from V and 0 bases from J, with 14 bases in between. The CDR3 sequence: CASSLEVSRSSYEQYF. CDR3 nucleotide sequence: TGTGCCAGCAGTTTAGAAGTCTCACGGAGCTCCTACGAGCAGTACTTC.

This clonotype occurred a few times. This sequence joins TRBV5-1 and TRBJ2-3; 11 positions match TRBD1. The CDR3 sequence is 15 residues long. Trimming removed 3 bases from V and 6 bases from J; junction bases left unmatched: 6. The germline gives CDR1 SGHRS, CDR2 YFSETQ. CDR3 amino acids: CASSYGTGGRDTQYF. The CDR3 nucleotides are TGCGCCAGCAGCTATGGGACAGGGGGGCGCGATACGCAGTATTTT.

In this sample, this clonotype turned up once. The chain links TRBV7-2 to TRBJ1-1, with 9 positions matching TRBD1. Germline values: CDR1 SGHTA, CDR2 FQGNSA. V was pared by 2 bases and J by 4 bases, with 5 bases of the junction left unmatched. The CDR3 covers 15 residues. CDR3 sequence: CASSLRWTGATEAFF. DNA for the CDR3: TGTGCCAGCAGCTTAAGATGGACAGGGGCCACTGAAGCTTTCTTT.

This clonotype was observed once. This chain uses TRBV7-8 with TRBJ1-2; maybe TRBD1 (5 bases). The germline CDR1 and CDR2 sequences are SGHVS and FQNEAQ. The CDR3 runs to 15 residues. Trimming cost V 5 bases and J 4 bases, with 17 bases left between them. CDR3 loop: CASSPTLGQSYGYTF. In DNA, the CDR3 is TGTGCCAGCAGCCCCACCCTGGGGCAGTCCTATGGCTACACCTTC.

V and J are TRBV11-2 and TRBJ2-3; D is unclear. Per the germline V gene, CDR1 is SGHAT and CDR2 is FQNNGV. There are 13 residues in the CDR3. Deletions cut 0 bases from V and 6 bases from J, with 7 bases between. In nucleotides, the CDR3 is TGTGCCAGCAGCTTAGAAGCCCCCGATACGCAGTATTTT. Its protein product is CASSLEAPDTQYF.

The V and J genes are TRBV12-3 or TRBV12-4 and TRBJ1-2; tentative D call: TRBD1 (5 bases). Deletions cut 7 bases from V and 8 bases from J, with 23 bases between. This CDR3 region has 15 residues. CDR3 protein: CASTLGGTATSGYTF. In nucleotides, the CDR3 is TGTGCCAGCACCCTTGGGGGGACGGCAACCTCGGGCTACACCTTC.

This clonotype was detected a few times. The chain has TRBV20-1 and TRBJ1-5; a weak D match, TRBD1 (6 bases). The CDR3 sequence is 17 residues long. V lost 2 bases, J lost 4 bases, and 21 bases lay in between. Germline CDR1 reads DFQATT; CDR2 reads SNEGSKA (reference sequence). The CDR3 loop reads CSARTIRDTLRNQPQHF. The CDR3 bases are TGCAGTGCTAGAACAATCCGGGACACCCTTCGGAATCAGCCCCAGCATTTT.